Following are 19 T cell receptor beta chains from one sample sequenced in a study of blood T cell repertoires in COVID-19. The method was immunoSEQ multiplex PCR; TCRdb's version includes in-frame clones alone and lacks a portion of them. The table includes 300,000 or so clones, around 85% detected once. The sequenced sample consisted of peripheral blood. These TCRs come from a woman between 50 and 59 years old with active or convalescent COVID-19.

This clone was counted a single time. The gene calls are TRBV4-2 and TRBJ1-6; D is ambiguous. CDR3 length equals 13 residues. Germline V lookup: CDR1 LGHNA, CDR2 YNFKEQ. Trimming shortened V by 1 base and J by 7 bases, and 5 bases separated the two germline ends. Here the CDR3 DNA reads TGTGCCAGCAGCCAAGTCATGAATTCACCCCTCCACTTT. Translating gives CASSQVMNSPLHF.

The gene calls are TRBV14 and TRBJ2-7, with TRBD1 matching 8 bases. The CDR3 is made up of 16 amino acids. Losses at the gene ends were 2 bases for V and 0 bases for J; bases not matched to a gene: 6. Germline CDR1 SGHDN, CDR2 FVKESK. CDR3 DNA: TGTGCCAGCAGCCAATCGGGGGACAGGTACTCCTACGAGCAGTACTTC. It is translated as CASSQSGDRYSYEQYF.

V is TRBV7-9 and J is TRBJ2-1; D call uncertain. Germline CDR1 is SEHNR and CDR2 is FQNEAQ (reference sequence). The CDR3 spans 13 residues. The V end lost 5 bases, the J end lost 9 bases, and 14 bases lay between the germline ends. The CDR3 protein is CASSDALRFEQFF. CDR3 coding DNA: TGTGCCAGCAGCGACGCACTGAGGTTTGAGCAGTTCTTC.

The rearrangement joins TRBV29-1 to TRBJ2-2; D gene uncertain. Trimming left V 5 bases short and J 0 bases short, with 4 bases between. The germline gives CDR1 SQVTM, CDR2 ANQGSEA. This CDR3 has 12 amino acids. CDR3 nucleotides: TGCAGCGTTTTCGCGAACACCGGGGAGCTGTTTTTT. Protein sequence: CSVFANTGELFF.

This rearrangement joins TRBV6-6 to TRBJ1-5, with D perhaps matching TRBD1 (5 bases). The CDR3 loop spans 16 amino acids. V was trimmed by 5 bases and J by 0 bases, leaving 14 bases between them. Germline assignment: CDR1 MNHNY and CDR2 SVGAGI (reference sequence). CDR3 sequence (DNA): TGTGCCAGCAGTCTCGGACAAGTCTATAGCAATCAGCCCCAGCATTTT. It yields the protein CASSLGQVYSNQPQHF.

This rearrangement joins TRBV28 to TRBJ1-1, with D perhaps TRBD1 (6 bases). There are 18 residues in the CDR3. Germline V gives CDR1 MDHEN, CDR2 SYDVKM. V lost 6 bases and J lost 5, with 28 bases in between. The CDR3 region has the DNA TGTGCCAGCAGCAGGACTCTCGGGGGCTCCGGGGGGAGGACTGAAGCTTTCTTT. Its protein product is CASSRTLGGSGGRTEAFF.

J is TRBJ2-3 and V is TRBV10-3, with 13 positions matching TRBD2. CDR3 length: 18 residues. Germline CDR1 and CDR2: ENHRY and SYGVKD. V trimming: 3 bases; J trimming: 4 bases; junction bases outside the gene matches: 10. In DNA, the CDR3 is TGTGCCATCAGTGACCCCCCCGGACTAGCGGGAGCAGCAGATACGCAGTATTTT. Protein: CAISDPPGLAGAADTQYF.

V gene TRBV5-1 combines with J gene TRBJ1-3; the D gene is possibly TRBD1 (6 bases). V was cut by 0 bases and J by 4 bases, with 14 bases left in between. This CDR3 spans 16 amino acids. Germline loops: CDR1 SGHRS, CDR2 YFSETQ. CDR3 loop: CASSLGAGAVGNTIYF. CDR3 in DNA: TGCGCCAGCAGCTTGGGGGCAGGGGCGGTCGGAAACACCATATATTTT. Full variable domain (remainder filled in from reference TRBV5-1 and TRBJ1-3): KAGVTQTPRYLIKTRGQQVTLSCSPISGHRSVSWYQQTPGQGLQFLFEYFSETQRNKGNFPGRFSGRQFSNSRSEMNVSTLELGDSALYLCASSLGAGAVGNTIYFGEGSWLTVV.

V and J are TRBV10-3 and TRBJ2-7; 9 bases line up with TRBD2. This CDR3 has 15 amino acids. Per germline, CDR1 ENHRY and CDR2 SYGVKD. V gave up 4 bases and J gave up 6 bases; unmatched junction bases: 10. The CDR3 sequence: CAISVASGALGEQYF. The DNA of the CDR3 is TGTGCCATCAGTGTGGCTAGCGGGGCCCTAGGCGAGCAGTACTTC.

The V gene is TRBV29-1, the J gene TRBJ1-2; D remains unclear. Trimming left V 3 bases short and J 7 bases short, with 15 bases between. Germline lookup yields CDR1 SQVTM and CDR2 ANQGSEA. The CDR3 is 13 amino acids. Here the CDR3 reads CSVELAVRGGYTF. In DNA, the CDR3 is TGCAGCGTTGAGTTGGCGGTCCGTGGTGGCTACACCTTC. Complete variable domain (other parts from reference TRBV29-1 and TRBJ1-2): SAVISQKPSRDICQRGTSLTIQCQVDSQVTMMFWYRQQPGQSLTLIATANQGSEATYESGFVIDKFPISRPNLTFSTLTVSNMSPEDSSIYLCSVELAVRGGYTFGSGTRLTVV.

The gene calls are TRBV12-3 or TRBV12-4 and TRBJ1-1, with unresolved D. This CDR3 region has 13 residues. Trimming shortened V by 7 bases and J by 4 bases, and 13 bases separated the two germline ends. CDR3 in amino acids: CASTGLPRTEAFF. As DNA, the CDR3 is TGTGCCAGCACCGGACTGCCGCGCACTGAAGCTTTCTTT.

The chain is built from TRBV28 and TRBJ2-1, with D perhaps TRBD1 (5 bases). This CDR3 is built from 13 residues. The germline gives CDR1 MDHEN, CDR2 SYDVKM. The ends were cut back, 6 bases at V and 4 bases at J, with 10 bases in the middle. The CDR3 loop reads CASRPTGYNEQFF. CDR3 in DNA: TGTGCCAGCAGACCTACAGGATACAATGAGCAGTTCTTC.

This clone was recorded once. The chain carries TRBV29-1 and TRBJ2-1, with 8 nucleotides matching TRBD2. After removal of 4 bases from V and 7 bases from J, the junction contained 12 bases not matched to a gene. The germline V gene encodes CDR1 SQVTM and CDR2 ANQGSEA. The CDR3 totals 15 residues. The DNA of the CDR3 is TGCAGCGTTGCGTTGGGGACTAGAGTAGGGAATGAGCAGTTCTTC. Protein sequence: CSVALGTRVGNEQFF.

The chain employs TRBV19 and TRBJ1-4, with D tentatively TRBD1 (5 bases). The CDR3 contains 15 residues. CDR1 is LNHDA, CDR2 SQIVND, per germline (reference sequence). V was pared by 3 bases and J by 1 base, with 9 bases between. In DNA, the CDR3 is TGTGCCAGTAGTATTATAAGGGGAACTAATGAAAAACTGTTTTTT. It translates to CASSIIRGTNEKLFF. Variable domain in full (rest from reference TRBV19 and TRBJ1-4): DGGITQSPKYLFRKEGQNVTLSCEQNLNHDAMYWYRQDPGQGLRLIYYSQIVNDFQKGDIAEGYSVSREKKESFPLTVTSAQKNPTAFYLCASSIIRGTNEKLFFGSGTQLSVL.

This sequence joins TRBV28 and TRBJ2-2, with 7 bases that match TRBD1. Germline V gives CDR1 MDHEN, CDR2 SYDVKM. The CDR3 runs to 13 residues. V dropped 9 bases and J dropped 6; count of bases not matched to a gene: 7. The CDR3 protein is CASKGQLAGELFF. The CDR3 coding sequence is TGTGCCAGTAAGGGACAGTTGGCCGGGGAGCTGTTTTTT.

This chain uses TRBV28 with TRBJ1-2; 8 nucleotides match TRBD1. The CDR3 loop spans 15 amino acids. CDR1 MDHEN and CDR2 SYDVKM come from the germline V gene. V lost 5 bases, J lost 0 bases, and 5 bases stayed unmatched. The CDR3 region is CASSPGTGPNYGYTF. CDR3 in DNA: TGTGCCAGCAGTCCCGGGACAGGTCCTAACTATGGCTACACCTTC.

The CDR3 DNA is TGTGCCACCAGCAGTGAGGGAATCGGTTCACCCCTCCACTTT. Protein product: CATSSEGIGSPLHF. The chain has TRBV15 and TRBJ1-6; D gene ambiguous. V lost 3 bases and J 9 bases, leaving 12 bases between the germline ends. CDR1 is LNHNV, CDR2 YYDKDF, per germline (reference sequence). The CDR3 spans 14 residues.

The chain joins TRBV5-5 to TRBJ1-4; 7 nucleotides agree with TRBD1. This CDR3 is built from 14 residues. The germline CDR1 and CDR2 sequences are SGHKS and YYEKEE (reference sequence). The J segment lost 4 bases and the V segment lost 7 bases, leaving 7 bases of the junction unmatched. CDR3 nucleotide sequence: TGTGCCAGCGGCACAGGGGTGGGTAATGAAAAACTGTTTTTT. It translates to CASGTGVGNEKLFF.

This clone came up many times. J is TRBJ1-5 and V is TRBV12-5; D is possibly TRBD1 (5 bases). Germline CDR1 is LGHNT and CDR2 is FRNRAP. Deletions cut 0 bases from V and 4 bases from J, with 16 bases between. The CDR3 runs 17 residues. The CDR3 DNA sequence: TGTGCTAGTGGTTTGGTTTCAGGGAAATTTGGTAATCAGCCCCAGCATTTT. This gives the protein CASGLVSGKFGNQPQHF.